This T cell receptor beta chain was observed in a study of cytomegalovirus exposure and HLA in healthy donors. Findings and limits, study-wide: When a later analysis was performed, an Asian-associated ancestry cluster reportedly had fewer N-insertions than the roughly 700-donor mean. A later analysis revealed that TCR association rates differed between HLA loci, peaking at DRB1 and bottoming out at HLA-C. Later on, an analysis tied roughly 17,000 TCR beta sequences to HLA alleles at 0.05 false discovery rate.

As to this clone: The antigen is unknown.

PCR employed 60 Vbeta and 13 Jbeta primers. Profiled with immunoSEQ multiplex PCR; TCRdb holds only in-frame clones, not every one. This table holds roughly 50,000 clones. This CDR3 is 15 amino acids long. The germline CDR1 and CDR2 sequences are SGHRS and YFSETQ. With 1 base removed from V and 3 bases from J, the gap between germline ends came to 13 bases. The receptor was isolated from a woman aged 60-75 years in good health and CMV-seropositive. The sequenced material came from PBMCs. This chain joins TRBV5-1 and TRBJ2-5, with D possibly TRBD2 on 6 matching bases. Here the CDR3 DNA reads TGCGCCAGCAGCTTGAGGCTAGCGCGTGAAGAGACCCAGTACTTC. It encodes CASSLRLAREETQYF.